This entry lists 23 T cell receptor beta chains sequenced from one sample in a study of blood T cell repertoires in COVID-19. Measured with immunoSEQ multiplex PCR; TCRdb has only the in-frame clones, and not every one. The data contain 55,000 to 80,000 clones, around 80% of them singletons. The sequenced material came from peripheral blood. Source of these receptors: a human donor in a cohort sampled during active COVID-19.

This chain uses TRBV5-1 with TRBJ1-2, with D unclear. Germline V gene data show CDR1 as SGHRS and CDR2 as YFSETQ. The CDR3 consists of 13 residues. V shed 3 bases and J shed 0 bases, with 6 bases lying between them. The chain's CDR3 is CASSSDTNYGYTF. CDR3 sequence (DNA): TGCGCCAGCAGCTCAGATACTAACTATGGCTACACCTTC.

The CDR3 DNA follows: TGTGCCTGGGGGACAGGGGTTCGAGAGACCCAGTACTTC. Its translation is CAWGTGVRETQYF. The genes are TRBV30 and TRBJ2-5; 10 nucleotides agree with TRBD1. V was pared by 5 bases and J by 4 bases, with 4 bases of the junction left unmatched. CDR3 length equals 13 residues. Germline-derived CDR1 and CDR2 are GTSNPN and SVGIG (reference sequence).

This clone was observed once. The genes are TRBV7-2 and TRBJ2-7; 12 nucleotides agree with TRBD2. Trimming removed 0 bases from V and 2 bases from J; junction bases left unmatched: 2. This CDR3 is built from 16 residues. Germline CDR1 SGHTA, CDR2 FQGNSA. DNA for the CDR3: TGTGCCAGCAGCTTAGCGACTAGCGGGGGAACCTACGAGCAGTACTTC. It specifies CASSLATSGGTYEQYF.

This clone was picked up one time. The J gene is TRBJ2-7, the V gene TRBV5-5; 8 nucleotides agree with TRBD1. The CDR3 covers 14 residues. Germline CDR1 reads SGHKS; CDR2 reads YYEKEE (reference sequence). V was clipped by 6 bases and J by 3 bases; unmatched bases: 8. The CDR3 DNA sequence: TGTGCCAGCACCCGGGAAGGACAGGGCTACGAGCAGTACTTC. It translates to CASTREGQGYEQYF.

The V gene is TRBV27, the J gene TRBJ2-3; 9 positions agree with TRBD1. Germline CDR1 reads MNHEY; CDR2 reads SMNVEV (reference sequence). With V trimmed by 1 base and J by 5 bases, 10 bases remained unmatched. This CDR3 is built from 17 residues. The DNA of the CDR3 is TGTGCCAGCAGTTTATTCCCCTCGGGACAGGGAAAAGATACGCAGTATTTT. It translates to CASSLFPSGQGKDTQYF.

The chain recombines TRBV6-5 with TRBJ1-2; 12 nucleotides agree with TRBD1. The CDR3 has 15 amino acids. Germline trimming cut 5 bases from V and 5 bases from J; bases unmatched to any gene: 6. Per the germline V gene, CDR1 is MNHEY and CDR2 is SVGAGI. The DNA for the CDR3 is TGTGCCAGCAGTCCCCCGGGACAGGGGGCTTATGGCTACACCTTC. Translated, it gives CASSPPGQGAYGYTF.

The genes are TRBV7-2 and TRBJ2-5; maybe TRBD2 (5 bases). Germline CDR1 and CDR2: SGHTA and FQGNSA. The CDR3 sequence is 16 residues long. V lost 6 bases, J lost 5 bases, and 22 bases lay in between. CDR3 protein: CASSEGGEPRWETQYF. Written as DNA, the CDR3 is TGTGCCAGCAGTGAAGGAGGCGAACCCCGGTGGGAGACCCAGTACTTC.

The chain links TRBV28 to TRBJ2-1; D perhaps matches TRBD2 (6 bases). Germline lookup yields CDR1 MDHEN and CDR2 SYDVKM. CDR3 length: 17 amino acids. V was clipped by 2 bases and J by 8 bases, with 22 bases between them. The CDR3, as DNA: TGTGCCAGCAGTTTAGAAGGCGGGGCAAGCCTTCGGGATGAGCAGTTCTTC. Translation: CASSLEGGASLRDEQFF. The variable domain in full, with the rest retrieved from reference TRBV28 and TRBJ2-1, is DVKVTQSSRYLVKRTGEKVFLECVQDMDHENMFWYRQDPGLGLRLIYFSYDVKMKEKGDIPEGYSVSREKKERFSLILESASTNQTSMYLCASSLEGGASLRDEQFFGPGTRLTVL.

The chain uses TRBV2 and TRBJ2-3, with D maybe TRBD1 (6 bases). Germline CDR1 is SNHLY and CDR2 is FYNNEI. This CDR3 has 15 amino acids. The ends were cut back, 7 bases at V and 0 bases at J, with 14 bases in the middle. CDR3 protein: CASKGQGASTDTQYF. As DNA, the CDR3 is TGTGCCAGCAAGGGACAAGGGGCTAGCACAGATACGCAGTATTTT.

The V gene is TRBV5-5, the J gene TRBJ2-5; the match to TRBD1 covers 7 bases. This CDR3 spans 16 amino acids. V lost 4 bases and J lost 5; bases outside the gene matches: 14. Germline assignment: CDR1 SGHKS and CDR2 YYEKEE (reference sequence). The chain's CDR3 is CASSRHRQGGEETQYF. The DNA for the CDR3 is TGTGCCAGCAGCAGACACAGACAGGGTGGTGAGGAGACCCAGTACTTC. The complete variable domain, with remaining parts taken from reference TRBV5-5 and TRBJ2-5, reads DAGVTQSPTHLIKTRGQQVTLRCSPISGHKSVSWYQQVLGQGPQFIFQYYEKEERGRGNFPDRFSARQFPNYSSELNVNALLLGDSALYLCASSRHRQGGEETQYFGPGTRLLVL.

CDR3 in DNA: TGCAGCACCGCGGGGTCACTTGCACAAGAGACCCAGTACTTC. Its protein is CSTAGSLAQETQYF. V is TRBV29-1 and J is TRBJ2-5, with TRBD2 as a possible D gene (6 bases). The CDR3 contains 14 residues. The V end lost 8 bases, the J end lost 2 bases, and 18 bases lay between the germline ends. Germline values: CDR1 SQVTM, CDR2 ANQGSEA.

J is TRBJ1-2 and V is TRBV6-5, with D uncertain. Germline CDR1 and CDR2: MNHEY and SVGAGI. V gave up 6 bases and J gave up 7 bases, with 18 bases separating them. The CDR3 length is 14 residues. The CDR3 nucleotides read TGTGCCAGCAGCCCCTCGGGGAGAGTGGGTGGCTACACCTTC. It translates to CASSPSGRVGGYTF.

The chain is built from TRBV2 and TRBJ1-4; D possibly corresponds to TRBD1 (6 bases). V was pared by 2 bases and J by 8 bases, with 9 bases between. Germline V CDR1 and CDR2: SNHLY, FYNNEI. The CDR3 spans 13 residues. CDR3 DNA: TGTGCCAGCAGTGAACAGAGGGGGGAAAAACTGTTTTTT. Translated: CASSEQRGEKLFF.

The chain carries TRBV7-2 and TRBJ1-1, with D maybe TRBD1 (5 bases). V was clipped by 5 bases and J by 4 bases, with 20 bases between them. Germline V gene lookup returns CDR1 SGHTA and CDR2 FQGNSA. The CDR3 runs 16 residues. The CDR3 spells CASSTNWGGDVTEAFF. In DNA, the CDR3 is TGTGCCAGCAGCACTAATTGGGGCGGTGATGTCACTGAAGCTTTCTTT.

The gene calls are TRBV4-3 and TRBJ2-2; D is possibly TRBD1 (6 bases). V was shortened by 0 bases and J by 4 bases, with 12 bases between the two germline ends. Looked up from germline, CDR1 is LGHNA and CDR2 is YSLEER. The CDR3 spans 16 residues. CDR3 residues: CASSQELGAGTGELFF. Here the CDR3 DNA reads TGCGCCAGCAGCCAAGAGCTGGGGGCGGGCACCGGGGAGCTGTTTTTT.

V is TRBV5-1 and J is TRBJ1-3; TRBD1 matches 7 bases. The CDR3 consists of 16 residues. Trimming at V came to 4 bases and at J to 1 base, leaving 8 bases not matched to a gene. Germline CDR1 and CDR2: SGHRS and YFSETQ. This CDR3 is CASSATKTGSGNTIYF. The CDR3, as DNA: TGCGCCAGCAGCGCGACTAAGACAGGGTCTGGAAACACCATATATTTT.

The chain has TRBV10-3 and TRBJ2-1; no clear D gene. V dropped 5 bases and J dropped 5 bases, with 10 bases sitting between them. CDR3 size: 13 residues. CDR1 and CDR2 (germline): ENHRY, SYGVKD. The CDR3 region has the DNA TGTGCCATCAGTTTGGCAATCAACAATGAGCAGTTCTTC. This gives the protein CAISLAINNEQFF.

This clone has just one count. The chain uses TRBV5-1 and TRBJ2-2; D not resolved. The V end was cut by 4 bases, the J end by 5 bases, with 12 bases between. The CDR3 length is 14 residues. Germline CDR1 and CDR2: SGHRS and YFSETQ. The CDR3 here is CASSPETPTGELFF. The CDR3 DNA is TGCGCCAGCAGCCCCGAGACTCCAACCGGGGAGCTGTTTTTT.

The J gene is TRBJ1-1, the V gene TRBV7-2; 9 bases agree with TRBD1. V gave up 5 bases and J gave up 5 bases; unmatched junction bases: 12. CDR3 length: 16 amino acids. CDR1 and CDR2 (germline): SGHTA, FQGNSA. The CDR3, as DNA: TGTGCCAGCAGCGCTAACCGGGACAGGGATCGGACTGAAGCTTTCTTT. Amino acids: CASSANRDRDRTEAFF.

The V call is TRBV28, the J call TRBJ1-2; TRBD1 is a possible D gene (5 bases). Trimming shortened V by 7 bases and J by 1 base, and 10 bases separated the two germline ends. The CDR3 runs to 13 residues. The V gene's germline CDR1 is MDHEN and CDR2 SYDVKM. The CDR3 nucleotides are TGTGCCAGCAACTTTGACAGTAACTATGGCTACACCTTC. As protein: CASNFDSNYGYTF.

V is TRBV29-1 and J is TRBJ2-5; 8 nucleotides match TRBD1. V lost 4 bases and J lost 4; bases outside the gene matches: 5. CDR1 and CDR2 from the germline V gene are SQVTM and ANQGSEA. The CDR3 runs 13 residues. In DNA, the CDR3 is TGCAGCGTTGGGATGACAGGGGTAGAGACCCAGTACTTC. This translates into CSVGMTGVETQYF.

The V gene is TRBV2, the J gene TRBJ1-1, with TRBD1 matching over 7 bases. V gave up 9 bases and J gave up 1 base; unmatched junction bases: 2. The germline V gene encodes CDR1 SNHLY and CDR2 FYNNEI. The CDR3 length is 12 residues. DNA for the CDR3: TGTGCCAGTCGGACAGGGAACACTGAAGCTTTCTTT. Its translation: CASRTGNTEAFF.

This rearrangement joins TRBV7-7 to TRBJ2-7; the match to TRBD2 covers 8 bases. This CDR3 spans 13 amino acids. Germline values: CDR1 SSHAT, CDR2 FNYEAQ (reference sequence). J lost 4 bases, V lost 4 bases, and 3 bases had no gene match. The CDR3 sequence: CASSSGLGYEQYF. The CDR3 bases are TGTGCCAGCAGCTCGGGACTAGGTTACGAGCAGTACTTC.